The source of this T cell receptor beta chain is a study of identical twins. Points from the study as a whole: Models underestimated out-of-frame TCR alpha sharing in monozygotic twins.

The authors used template switching to add a universal primer site and gave cDNA unique molecular identifiers. In TCRdb, the 5' RACE reads were re-called with MiXCR into one record per CDR3 protein. The repertoire holds more than 650,000 distinct CDR3 sequences, with approximately 6% as singletons. Per germline, CDR1 MDHEN and CDR2 SYDVKM. The CDR3 length is 14 residues. V shed 0 bases and J 5 bases; nucleotides not matched to a gene: 3. This clonotype was seen ten or more times. Its antigen is as yet unknown. V and J are TRBV28 and TRBJ2-7, with 8 bases fitting TRBD2. Sequenced input: naive T cells sorted from blood. This sequence was found in a man aged 18 to 30 in good health. The CDR3 protein is CASSLWAGGNEQYF. CDR3 DNA: TGTGCCAGCAGTTTATGGGCGGGAGGTAACGAGCAGTACTTC. The whole variable domain, filled in from reference TRBV28 and TRBJ2-7, reads DVKVTQSSRYLVKRTGEKVFLECVQDMDHENMFWYRQDPGLGLRLIYFSYDVKMKEKGDIPEGYSVSREKKERFSLILESASTNQTSMYLCASSLWAGGNEQYFGPGTRLTVT.